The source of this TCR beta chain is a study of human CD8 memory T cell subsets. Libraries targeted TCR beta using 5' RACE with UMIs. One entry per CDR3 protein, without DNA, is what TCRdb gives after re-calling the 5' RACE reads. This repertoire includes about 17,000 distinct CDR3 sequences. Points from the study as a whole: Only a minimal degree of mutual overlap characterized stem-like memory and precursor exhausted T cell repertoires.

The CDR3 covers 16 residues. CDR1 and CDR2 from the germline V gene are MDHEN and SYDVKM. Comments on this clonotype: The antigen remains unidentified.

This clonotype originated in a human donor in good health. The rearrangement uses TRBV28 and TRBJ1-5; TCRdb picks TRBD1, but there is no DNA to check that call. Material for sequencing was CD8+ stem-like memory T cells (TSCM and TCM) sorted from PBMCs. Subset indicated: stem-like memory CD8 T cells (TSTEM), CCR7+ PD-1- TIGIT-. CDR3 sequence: CASSAFREANNQPQHF. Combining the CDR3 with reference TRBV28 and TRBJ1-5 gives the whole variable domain DVKVTQSSRYLVKRTGEKVFLECVQDMDHENMFWYRQDPGLGLRLIYFSYDVKMKEKGDIPEGYSVSREKKERFSLILESASTNQTSMYLCASSAFREANNQPQHFGDGTRLSIL.